The 30 T cell receptor beta chains listed next were all sequenced from one sample in a study of shared clonotypes between healthy human individuals. The assay was immunoSEQ multiplex PCR, and TCRdb's table has in-frame clones only and misses some. This table holds 2 million to 2.5 million clones, roughly 92% found once. Specimen: naive CD4+ T cells from PBMCs. Stated subset: CD45RA+ positively selected. These TCRs come from a man between 18 and 29 years old in good health. Some clones in this sample may be carry-over from other donors' samples.

This clone was counted only a few times. The CDR3 reads CASRKGQNTEAFF. Here the CDR3 DNA reads TGTGCCAGCAGAAAGGGGCAGAACACTGAAGCTTTCTTT. The gene calls are TRBV6-1 and TRBJ1-1; TRBD1 is a possible D gene (5 bases). Trimming cost V 6 bases and J 1 base, with 9 bases left between them. This CDR3 contains 13 residues. Per germline, CDR1 MNHNS and CDR2 SASEGT.

The V call is TRBV10-3, the J call TRBJ2-5, with D possibly matching TRBD1 (5 bases). Germline CDR1 and CDR2: ENHRY and SYGVKD. V lost 3 bases, J lost 7 bases, and 12 bases lay in between. The CDR3 is made up of 13 amino acids. Here the CDR3 reads CAISEGETGTQYF. The CDR3 nucleotides read TGTGCCATCAGTGAAGGGGAAACAGGGACCCAGTACTTC.

The chain employs TRBV6-1 and TRBJ2-7; no definite D call. Trimming cost V 6 bases and J 0 bases, with 6 bases left between them. The CDR3 has 12 amino acids. Germline CDR1 reads MNHNS; CDR2 reads SASEGT. Written as DNA, the CDR3 is TGTGCCAGCAGCTCAGTCTCCTACGAGCAGTACTTC. It encodes CASSSVSYEQYF.

The table lists this clone with a count of one. The V and J genes are TRBV28 and TRBJ2-5; TRBD2 matches 9 bases. The V and J ends lost 4 bases and 0 bases, in that order; junction bases with no gene match: 3. CDR1 is MDHEN and CDR2 is SYDVKM in the germline V gene. The CDR3 runs 15 residues. The CDR3 nucleotides read TGTGCCAGCAGTTCGCGGACTAGCGACCAAGAGACCCAGTACTTC. As protein: CASSSRTSDQETQYF.

The chain combines TRBV5-1 with TRBJ2-1; maybe TRBD1 (6 bases). This CDR3 is built from 12 residues. Germline loops: CDR1 SGHRS, CDR2 YFSETQ. Trimming cost V 0 bases and J 9 bases, with 7 bases left between them. The CDR3 loop is CASSLVRGEQFF. In DNA form, the CDR3 reads TGCGCCAGCAGCTTGGTCAGGGGTGAGCAGTTCTTC.

This clone appeared a single time. The chain uses TRBV28 and TRBJ1-1; TRBD1 might be the D (6 bases). CDR3 length: 15 residues. Germline V gives CDR1 MDHEN, CDR2 SYDVKM. The V and J ends lost 4 bases and 5 bases respectively, with 17 bases between them. CDR3: CASSSPSGHWTEAFF. For the CDR3, the DNA is TGTGCCAGCAGTTCCCCCTCGGGACATTGGACTGAAGCTTTCTTT.

This chain connects TRBV27 to TRBJ2-5; the match to TRBD2 covers 7 bases. The end of the DNA fits TRBJ2-7 better, so the J call may be wrong. Germline V gene sequence: CDR1 MNHEY, CDR2 SMNVEV (reference sequence). The CDR3 has 15 residues. The CDR3 DNA reads as TGTGCCAGCAGCCGTCGGGCTAGCGGCTCCTACGAGCAGTACTTC. Translating gives CASSRRASGSYEQYF.

The chain joins TRBV5-1 to TRBJ2-5; possible D gene TRBD2, 6 bases. Trimming stripped 1 base from V and 4 bases from J, with 14 bases between. Germline V gene data show CDR1 as SGHRS and CDR2 as YFSETQ. The CDR3 covers 15 residues. The CDR3 bases are TGCGCCAGCAGCTTGTCGGTAGCGGACGCAGAGACCCAGTACTTC. Translation: CASSLSVADAETQYF.

This chain joins TRBV4-2 and TRBJ2-5; TRBD2 matches at 14 bases. CDR3 length: 18 amino acids. V lost 1 base to trimming and J lost 4 bases; unmatched junction nucleotides: 8. Per the germline V gene, CDR1 is LGHNA and CDR2 is YNFKEQ. The CDR3: CASSQAGTSGRVSETQYF. The CDR3 bases are TGTGCCAGCAGCCAAGCCGGGACTAGCGGGAGAGTGTCAGAGACCCAGTACTTC.

The chain carries TRBV5-4 and TRBJ2-7, with 8 nucleotides matching TRBD2. J lost 6 bases, V lost 2 bases, and 7 bases had no gene match. CDR1 and CDR2 from the germline V gene are SGHNT and YYREEE (reference sequence). This CDR3 is built from 14 residues. Here the CDR3 reads CASSLNGRALEQYF. As DNA, the CDR3 is TGTGCCAGCAGCTTAAACGGGAGGGCCCTCGAGCAGTACTTC. The complete variable domain, with remaining parts taken from reference TRBV5-4 and TRBJ2-7, reads ETGVTQSPTHLIKTRGQQVTLRCSSQSGHNTVSWYQQALGQGPQFIFQYYREEENGRGNFPPRFSGLQFPNYSSELNVNALELDDSALYLCASSLNGRALEQYFGPGTRLTVT.

The chain employs TRBV7-9 and TRBJ1-4; D gene uncertain. The CDR3 has 13 amino acids. The ends were cut back, 5 bases at V and 7 bases at J, with 11 bases in the middle. Per the germline V gene, CDR1 is SEHNR and CDR2 is FQNEAQ (reference sequence). CDR3 nucleotides: TGTGCCAGCAGCCTCCCGGGGTCTGAAAAACTGTTTTTT. It translates to CASSLPGSEKLFF.

The genes are TRBV5-1 and TRBJ1-4; 9 bases are a match to TRBD1. V shed 2 bases and J 3 bases; nucleotides not matched to a gene: 2. The CDR3 spans 15 residues. Germline CDR1 SGHRS, CDR2 YFSETQ. CDR3 nucleotides: TGCGCCAGCAGCTTAGGACAGGGGCCTAATGAAAAACTGTTTTTT. Its protein is CASSLGQGPNEKLFF. The full variable domain, in which reference TRBV5-1 and TRBJ1-4 provide the parts outside the CDR3, is KAGVTQTPRYLIKTRGQQVTLSCSPISGHRSVSWYQQTPGQGLQFLFEYFSETQRNKGNFPGRFSGRQFSNSRSEMNVSTLELGDSALYLCASSLGQGPNEKLFFGSGTQLSVL.

The gene calls are TRBV12-5 and TRBJ2-5, with no clear D. The CDR3 spans 13 residues. The ends were cut back, 5 bases at V and 3 bases at J, with 10 bases in the middle. Per the germline V gene, CDR1 is LGHNT and CDR2 is FRNRAP. The DNA of the CDR3 is TGTGCTAGTGGTGACTCCGACAAAGAGACCCAGTACTTC. Translation gives CASGDSDKETQYF.

The rearrangement links TRBV9 to TRBJ2-1; the D gene is possibly TRBD2 (6 bases). The V and J ends lost 0 bases and 8 bases respectively, with 6 bases between them. Germline V gives CDR1 SGDLS, CDR2 YYNGEE. CDR3 length equals 12 residues. This chain's CDR3 is CASSVASDEQFF. In DNA, the CDR3 is TGTGCCAGCAGCGTAGCTAGCGATGAGCAGTTCTTC.

This clone has a single count. This chain connects TRBV27 to TRBJ1-4; D ambiguous. The CDR3 has 14 residues. V was cut by 6 bases and J by 1 base, with 9 bases left in between. Germline CDR1 and CDR2: MNHEY and SMNVEV (reference sequence). The chain's CDR3 is CASRAHGTNEKLFF. Written as DNA, the CDR3 is TGTGCCAGCAGAGCTCACGGAACTAATGAAAAACTGTTTTTT.

The chain has TRBV5-1 and TRBJ1-1; tentatively, D is TRBD1 (5 bases). V lost 2 bases to trimming and J lost 6 bases, with 14 bases between them. From germline, CDR1 is SGHRS and CDR2 YFSETQ. This CDR3 is 14 amino acids long. This CDR3 is CASSFSGGTSEAFF. CDR3 in DNA: TGCGCCAGCAGCTTTTCTGGGGGGACCTCTGAAGCTTTCTTT.

This sequence joins TRBV5-1 and TRBJ2-1; 7 nucleotides align to TRBD1. The germline CDR1 and CDR2 sequences are SGHRS and YFSETQ. J lost 4 bases, V lost 0 bases, and 10 bases had no gene match. This CDR3 has 17 residues. CDR3 coding DNA: TGCGCCAGCAGCTTGGAAGGTCTGACAGGGCCTTACAATGAGCAGTTCTTC. This codes for CASSLEGLTGPYNEQFF.

In this sample, this clone turned up once. The V and J genes are TRBV9 and TRBJ1-3; D remains ambiguous. CDR3 size: 15 residues. Per germline, CDR1 SGDLS and CDR2 YYNGEE. V was pared by 0 bases and J by 1 base, with 8 bases between. As DNA, the CDR3 is TGTGCCAGCAGCGTAGGGTGGGGATCTGGAAACACCATATATTTT. Its protein product is CASSVGWGSGNTIYF.

The genes are TRBV7-3 and TRBJ2-1; 7 bases line up with TRBD2. Trimming removed 4 bases from V and 8 bases from J; junction bases left unmatched: 17. CDR1 and CDR2 (germline): SGHTA, FQGTGA. The CDR3 covers 17 residues. The CDR3 DNA reads as TGTGCCAGCAGCTCGGGTGGGGCGGGAGCTCGAGGCGATGAGCAGTTCTTC. Translated: CASSSGGAGARGDEQFF.

The chain is built from TRBV18 and TRBJ2-2; D is unclear. The germline V and J ends were trimmed by 3 bases and 6 bases, with 14 bases remaining between them. The CDR3 consists of 15 residues. The germline V gene has CDR1 KGHSH and CDR2 LQKENI. CDR3 in amino acids: CASSPPYEYAGELFF. The CDR3 region has the DNA TGTGCCAGCTCACCGCCGTACGAATATGCCGGGGAGCTGTTTTTT.

The chain couples TRBV10-2 to TRBJ2-1; 8 positions agree with TRBD2. The CDR3 loop spans 14 amino acids. With V trimmed by 7 bases and J by 3 bases, 5 bases remained unmatched. Germline V gene data show CDR1 as WSHSY and CDR2 as SAAADI. Here the CDR3 reads CASIGTRGYNEQFF. CDR3 bases: TGCGCCAGCATTGGGACTAGGGGCTACAATGAGCAGTTCTTC.

The chain is built from TRBV20-1 and TRBJ1-2, with D possibly matching TRBD1 (5 bases). Per germline, CDR1 DFQATT and CDR2 SNEGSKA (reference sequence). The CDR3 covers 11 residues. With 7 bases removed from V and 5 bases from J, the gap between germline ends came to 11 bases. The CDR3 sequence: CSVSRGYGYTF. The CDR3 DNA reads as TGCAGTGTCTCTCGGGGGTATGGCTACACCTTC.

This chain connects TRBV7-2 to TRBJ2-7, with 9 positions matching TRBD1. The CDR3 totals 16 residues. Trimming took 1 base from V and 4 from J; bases not matched to a gene: 8. The germline gives CDR1 SGHTA, CDR2 FQGNSA. The CDR3, as DNA: TGTGCCAGCAGCTTAGATACCATTGGGACAGGGTACGAGCAGTACTTC. Encoded protein: CASSLDTIGTGYEQYF.

This sequence joins TRBV27 and TRBJ2-2; no firm D call. Germline CDR1 MNHEY, CDR2 SMNVEV (reference sequence). The CDR3 has 12 residues. Between the trimmed V and J ends, which lost 6 bases and 4 bases, there was a span of 6 bases. The CDR3 is CASRIFTGELFF. The CDR3 region has the DNA TGTGCCAGCAGGATATTCACCGGGGAGCTGTTTTTT.

This chain's CDR3 is CASSTRLAGFHNEQFF. The CDR3 DNA is TGTGCCAGCAGTACCCGCCTAGCGGGGTTCCACAATGAGCAGTTCTTC. The chain couples TRBV2 to TRBJ2-1; TRBD2 matches 9 bases. This CDR3 is built from 16 residues. From germline, CDR1 is SNHLY and CDR2 FYNNEI. The ends lost 5 bases at V and 5 bases at J; junction bases unmatched: 10.

V gene TRBV5-1 combines with J gene TRBJ2-6; possibly TRBD2 for D (5 bases). This CDR3 spans 19 amino acids. Trimming took off 0 bases at V and 0 bases at J, with 16 bases between the two ends. CDR1 is SGHRS, CDR2 YFSETQ, per germline. The CDR3, as DNA: TGCGCCAGCAGCTTGGATATTGCGGGTCCCTTCTCTGGGGCCAACGTCCTGACTTTC. Translating gives CASSLDIAGPFSGANVLTF.

The table lists this clone with a count of one. The identical CDR3 is also encoded by other nucleotide sequences in the sample. This rearrangement joins TRBV10-3 to TRBJ2-5, with a possible D match to TRBD2 (6 bases). Germline loops: CDR1 ENHRY, CDR2 SYGVKD. The CDR3 has 13 amino acids. V lost 4 bases and J 2 bases, leaving 8 bases between the germline ends. The CDR3 coding sequence is TGTGCCATCAGTGGGACTAATCAAGAGACCCAGTACTTC. The encoded protein is CAISGTNQETQYF.

The V and J genes are TRBV5-1 and TRBJ2-2; the match to TRBD2 covers 16 bases. V shed 1 base and J 6 bases; nucleotides not matched to a gene: 3. Germline CDR1 reads SGHRS; CDR2 reads YFSETQ. This CDR3 region has 17 residues. The chain's CDR3 is CASSLRGTSGRAGELFF. CDR3 nucleotides: TGCGCCAGCAGCTTGCGGGGGACTAGCGGGAGGGCCGGGGAGCTGTTTTTT.

V usage is TRBV28 and J usage is TRBJ1-2, with D maybe TRBD1 (5 bases). Per the germline V gene, CDR1 is MDHEN and CDR2 is SYDVKM. The ends were cut back, 4 bases at V and 4 bases at J, with 10 bases in the middle. The CDR3 extends over 13 amino acids. CDR3 sequence reads: CASSSYRPYGYTF. CDR3 coding DNA: TGTGCCAGCAGTTCATACAGGCCCTATGGCTACACCTTC.

The sample holds a few counts of this clone. The chain recombines TRBV7-6 with TRBJ1-1, with D maybe TRBD1 (5 bases). This CDR3 has 14 residues. The germline CDR1 and CDR2 sequences are SGHVS and FNYEAQ. Trimming cost V 4 bases and J 1 base, with 10 bases left between them. The CDR3 region is CASSSGTRNTEAFF. DNA of the CDR3: TGTGCCAGCAGCTCCGGGACGAGGAACACTGAAGCTTTCTTT. The full variable domain, rest sourced from reference TRBV7-6 and TRBJ1-1, is GAGVSQSPRYKVTKRGQDVALRCDPISGHVSLYWYRQALGQGPEFLTYFNYEAQQDKSGLPNDRFSAERPEGSISTLTIQRTEQRDSAMYRCASSSGTRNTEAFFGQGTRLTVV.